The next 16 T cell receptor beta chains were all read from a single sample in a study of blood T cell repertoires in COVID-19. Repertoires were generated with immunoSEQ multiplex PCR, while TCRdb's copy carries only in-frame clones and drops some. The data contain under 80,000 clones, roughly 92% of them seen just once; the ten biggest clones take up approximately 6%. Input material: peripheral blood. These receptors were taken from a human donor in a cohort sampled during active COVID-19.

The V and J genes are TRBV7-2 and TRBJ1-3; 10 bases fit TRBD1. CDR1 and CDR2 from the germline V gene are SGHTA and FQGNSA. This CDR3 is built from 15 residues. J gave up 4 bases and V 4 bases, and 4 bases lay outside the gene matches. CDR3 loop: CASSSGQGGGNTIYF. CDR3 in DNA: TGTGCCAGCAGCTCAGGACAGGGGGGCGGAAACACCATATATTTT.

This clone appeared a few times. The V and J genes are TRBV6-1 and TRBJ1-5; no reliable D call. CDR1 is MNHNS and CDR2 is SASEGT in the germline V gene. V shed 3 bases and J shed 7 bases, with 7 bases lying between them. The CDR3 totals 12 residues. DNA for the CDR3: TGTGCCAGCAGTGACCCCGGGCAGCCCCAGCATTTT. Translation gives CASSDPGQPQHF.

The CDR3 DNA reads as TGTGCCAGCAGATCCGGGATCTACGAGCAGTACTTC. Amino acid sequence: CASRSGIYEQYF. The chain uses TRBV6-5 and TRBJ2-7, with D possibly matching TRBD2 (5 bases). The CDR3 spans 12 residues. Germline CDR1 is MNHEY and CDR2 is SVGAGI. Trimming took 6 bases from V and 3 from J, leaving 9 bases between them.

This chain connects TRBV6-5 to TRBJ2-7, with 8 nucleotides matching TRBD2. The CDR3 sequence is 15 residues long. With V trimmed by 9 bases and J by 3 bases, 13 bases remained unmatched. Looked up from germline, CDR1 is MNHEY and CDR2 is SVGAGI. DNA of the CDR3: TGTGCCAGTAACCCCCTGGCGGGAGGAATCTACGAGCAGTACTTC. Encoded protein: CASNPLAGGIYEQYF.

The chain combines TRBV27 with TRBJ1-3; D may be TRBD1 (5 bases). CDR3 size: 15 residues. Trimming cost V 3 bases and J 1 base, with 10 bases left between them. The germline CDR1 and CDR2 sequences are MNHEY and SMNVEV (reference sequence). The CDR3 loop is CASSFQGGSGNTIYF. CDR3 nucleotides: TGTGCCAGCAGTTTCCAGGGTGGGTCTGGAAACACCATATATTTT.

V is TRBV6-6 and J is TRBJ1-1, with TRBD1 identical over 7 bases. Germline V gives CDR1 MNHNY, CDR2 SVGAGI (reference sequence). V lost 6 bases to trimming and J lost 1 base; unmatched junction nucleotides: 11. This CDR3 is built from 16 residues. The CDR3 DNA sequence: TGTGCCAGCAGCAACTCCTGGACAGGAGGGAACACTGAAGCTTTCTTT. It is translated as CASSNSWTGGNTEAFF.

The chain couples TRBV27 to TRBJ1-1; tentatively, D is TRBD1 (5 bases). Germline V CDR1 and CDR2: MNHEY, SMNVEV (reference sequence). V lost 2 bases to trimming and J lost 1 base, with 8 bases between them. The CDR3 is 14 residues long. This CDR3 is CASSLRQRNTEAFF. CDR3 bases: TGTGCCAGCAGTTTAAGACAGCGGAACACTGAAGCTTTCTTT.

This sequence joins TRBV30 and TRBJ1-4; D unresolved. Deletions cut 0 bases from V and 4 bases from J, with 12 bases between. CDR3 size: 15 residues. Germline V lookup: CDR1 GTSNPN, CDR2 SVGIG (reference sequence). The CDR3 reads CAWSVPVRYNEKLFF. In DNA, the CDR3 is TGTGCCTGGAGTGTACCAGTCAGGTATAATGAAAAACTGTTTTTT.

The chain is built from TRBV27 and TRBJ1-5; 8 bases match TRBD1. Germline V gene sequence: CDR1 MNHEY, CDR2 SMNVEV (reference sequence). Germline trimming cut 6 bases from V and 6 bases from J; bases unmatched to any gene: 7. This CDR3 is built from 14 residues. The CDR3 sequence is CASRPTGGGQPQHF. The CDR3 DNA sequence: TGTGCCAGCAGACCCACAGGGGGAGGTCAGCCCCAGCATTTT.

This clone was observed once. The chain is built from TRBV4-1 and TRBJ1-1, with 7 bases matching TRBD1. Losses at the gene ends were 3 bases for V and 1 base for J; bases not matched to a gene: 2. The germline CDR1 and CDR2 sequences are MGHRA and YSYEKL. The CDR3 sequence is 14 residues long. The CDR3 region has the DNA TGCGCCAGCAGCCATGACAGGGCGAACACTGAAGCTTTCTTT. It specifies CASSHDRANTEAFF.

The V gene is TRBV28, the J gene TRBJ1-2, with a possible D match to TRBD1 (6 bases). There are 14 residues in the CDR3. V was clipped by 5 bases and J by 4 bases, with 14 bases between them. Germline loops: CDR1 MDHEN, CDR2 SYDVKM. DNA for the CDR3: TGTGCCAGCAGTATTCAGGGGTGGGTCTATGGCTACACCTTC. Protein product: CASSIQGWVYGYTF.

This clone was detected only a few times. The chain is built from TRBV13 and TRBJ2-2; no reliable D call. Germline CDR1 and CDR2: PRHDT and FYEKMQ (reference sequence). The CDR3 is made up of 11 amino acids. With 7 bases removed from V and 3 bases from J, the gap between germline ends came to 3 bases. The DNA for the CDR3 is TGTGCCAGCACAGACACCGGGGAGCTGTTTTTT. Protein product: CASTDTGELFF.

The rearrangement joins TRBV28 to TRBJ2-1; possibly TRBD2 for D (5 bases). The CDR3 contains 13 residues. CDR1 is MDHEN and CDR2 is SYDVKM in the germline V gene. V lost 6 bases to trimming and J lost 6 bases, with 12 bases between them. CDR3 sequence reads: CASRKPLVNEQFF. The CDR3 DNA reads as TGTGCCAGCAGAAAACCACTAGTCAATGAGCAGTTCTTC.

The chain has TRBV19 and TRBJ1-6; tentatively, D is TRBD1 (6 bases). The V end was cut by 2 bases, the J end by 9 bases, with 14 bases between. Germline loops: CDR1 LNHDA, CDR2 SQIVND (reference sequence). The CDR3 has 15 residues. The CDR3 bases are TGTGCCAGTAGTATATTGGGGGCGGAGATTTCACCCCTCCACTTT. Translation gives CASSILGAEISPLHF.

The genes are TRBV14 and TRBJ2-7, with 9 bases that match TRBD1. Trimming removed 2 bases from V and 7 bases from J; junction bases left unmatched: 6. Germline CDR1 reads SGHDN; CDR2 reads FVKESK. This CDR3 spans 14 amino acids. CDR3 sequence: CASSQSGTGREQYF. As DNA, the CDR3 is TGTGCCAGCAGCCAATCGGGGACAGGGCGGGAGCAGTACTTC.

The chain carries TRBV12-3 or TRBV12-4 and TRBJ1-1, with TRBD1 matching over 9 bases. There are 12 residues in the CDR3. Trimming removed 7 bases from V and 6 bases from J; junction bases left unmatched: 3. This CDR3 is CASTRQGAEAFF. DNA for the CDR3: TGTGCCAGCACTCGACAGGGGGCTGAAGCTTTCTTT.